This T cell receptor (beta chain) was documented in a study of technical replicates of blood from a handful of donors. Germline V gives CDR1 SGHTA, CDR2 FQGNSA. CDR3 length equals 13 residues. V lost 4 bases to trimming and J lost 3 bases, with 10 bases between them. TCRdb keeps only in-frame clones here, not all; method: immunoSEQ multiplex PCR. Found here are 70,000 or so clones, approximately 98% of them singletons; the top ten hold over 0.2%. This TCR was recovered from a human donor in good health. The chain is built from TRBV7-2 and TRBJ2-7, with D possibly being TRBD2 (5 bases). Sample: T cells isolated from PBMCs. The CDR3 DNA sequence: TGTGCCAGCAGCTGGACTGTTGACTACGAGCAGTACTTC. Translating it yields CASSWTVDYEQYF. The variable domain in full, completed from reference TRBV7-2 and TRBJ2-7, reads GAGVSQSPSNKVTEKGKDVELRCDPISGHTALYWYRQSLGQGLEFLIYFQGNSAPDKSGLPSDRFSAERTGGSVSTLTIQRTQQEDSAVYLCASSWTVDYEQYFGPGTRLTVT.